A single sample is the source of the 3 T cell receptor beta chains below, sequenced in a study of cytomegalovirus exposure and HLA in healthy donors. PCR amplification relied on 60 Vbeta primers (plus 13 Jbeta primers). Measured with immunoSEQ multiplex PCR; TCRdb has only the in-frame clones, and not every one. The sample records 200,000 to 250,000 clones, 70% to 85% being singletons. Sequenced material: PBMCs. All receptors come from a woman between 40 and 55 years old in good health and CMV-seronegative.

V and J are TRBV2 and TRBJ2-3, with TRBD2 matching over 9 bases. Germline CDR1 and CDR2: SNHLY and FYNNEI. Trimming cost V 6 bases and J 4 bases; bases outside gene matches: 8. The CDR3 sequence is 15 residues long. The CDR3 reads CASRRSSGAPDTQYF. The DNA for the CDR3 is TGTGCCAGCAGACGCTCTAGCGGGGCCCCAGATACGCAGTATTTT.

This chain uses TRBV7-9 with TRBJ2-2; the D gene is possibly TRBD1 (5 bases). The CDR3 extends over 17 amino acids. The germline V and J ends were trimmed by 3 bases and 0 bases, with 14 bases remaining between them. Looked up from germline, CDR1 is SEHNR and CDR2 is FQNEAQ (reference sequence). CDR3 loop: CASSLRQPFANTGELFF. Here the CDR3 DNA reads TGTGCCAGCAGCTTGAGACAGCCGTTCGCGAACACCGGGGAGCTGTTTTTT.

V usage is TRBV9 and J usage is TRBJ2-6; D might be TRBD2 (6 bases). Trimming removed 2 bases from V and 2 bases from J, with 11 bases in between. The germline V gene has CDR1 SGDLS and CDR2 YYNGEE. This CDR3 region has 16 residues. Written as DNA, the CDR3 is TGTGCCAGCAGCGTCTCCCCGGGAGCTGGGGCCAACGTCCTGACTTTC. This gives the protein CASSVSPGAGANVLTF.